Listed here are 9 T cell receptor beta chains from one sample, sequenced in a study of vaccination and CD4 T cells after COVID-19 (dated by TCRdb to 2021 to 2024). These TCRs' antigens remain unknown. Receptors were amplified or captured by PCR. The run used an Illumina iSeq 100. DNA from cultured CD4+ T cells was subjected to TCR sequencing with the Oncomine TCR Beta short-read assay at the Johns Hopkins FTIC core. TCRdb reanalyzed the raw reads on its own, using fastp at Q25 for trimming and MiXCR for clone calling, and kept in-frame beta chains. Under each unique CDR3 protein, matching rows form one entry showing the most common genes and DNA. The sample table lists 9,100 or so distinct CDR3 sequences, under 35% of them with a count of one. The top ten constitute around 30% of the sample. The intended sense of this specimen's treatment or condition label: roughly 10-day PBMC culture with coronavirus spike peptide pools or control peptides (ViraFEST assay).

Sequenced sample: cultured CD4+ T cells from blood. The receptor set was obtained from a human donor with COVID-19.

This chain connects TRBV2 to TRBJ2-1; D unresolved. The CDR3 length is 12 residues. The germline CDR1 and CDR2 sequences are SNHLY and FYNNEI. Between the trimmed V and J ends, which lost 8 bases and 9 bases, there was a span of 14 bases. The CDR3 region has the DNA TGTGCCAGCCTGCTTGATCGGACTGAGCAGTTCTTC. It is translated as CASLLDRTEQFF. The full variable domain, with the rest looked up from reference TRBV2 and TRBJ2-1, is EPEVTQTPSHQVTQMGQEVILRCVPISNHLYFYWYRQILGQKVEFLVSFYNNEISEKSEIFDDQFSVERPDGSNFTLKIRSTKLEDSAMYFCASLLDRTEQFFGPGTRLTVL.

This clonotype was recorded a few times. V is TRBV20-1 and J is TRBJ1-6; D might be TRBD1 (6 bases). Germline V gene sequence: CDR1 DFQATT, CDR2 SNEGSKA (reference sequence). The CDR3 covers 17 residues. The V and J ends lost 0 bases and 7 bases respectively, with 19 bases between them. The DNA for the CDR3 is TGCAGTGCTAGAGATATTGCGGTGGGGACACTAAATTCACCCCTCCACTTT. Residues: CSARDIAVGTLNSPLHF.

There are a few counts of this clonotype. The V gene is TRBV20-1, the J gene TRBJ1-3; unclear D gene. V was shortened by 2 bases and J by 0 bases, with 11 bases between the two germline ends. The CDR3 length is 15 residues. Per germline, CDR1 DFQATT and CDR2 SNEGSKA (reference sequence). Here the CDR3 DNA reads TGCAGTGCTAGACCCTCCCCTAGCTCTGGAAACACCATATATTTT. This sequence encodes CSARPSPSSGNTIYF.

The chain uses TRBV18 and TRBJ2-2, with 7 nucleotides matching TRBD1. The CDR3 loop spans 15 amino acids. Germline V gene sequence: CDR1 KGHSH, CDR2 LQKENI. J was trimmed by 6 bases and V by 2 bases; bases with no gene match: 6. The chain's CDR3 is CASSPNRGDAGELFF. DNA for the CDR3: TGTGCCAGCTCACCAAACAGGGGAGACGCCGGGGAGCTGTTTTTT.

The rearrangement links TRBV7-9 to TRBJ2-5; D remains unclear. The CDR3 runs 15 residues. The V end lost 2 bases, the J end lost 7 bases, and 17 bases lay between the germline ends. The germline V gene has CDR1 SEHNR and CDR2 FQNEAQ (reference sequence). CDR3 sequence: CASSLLSVTGLTQYF. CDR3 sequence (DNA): TGTGCCAGCAGCTTACTATCCGTGACCGGTCTGACCCAGTACTTC.

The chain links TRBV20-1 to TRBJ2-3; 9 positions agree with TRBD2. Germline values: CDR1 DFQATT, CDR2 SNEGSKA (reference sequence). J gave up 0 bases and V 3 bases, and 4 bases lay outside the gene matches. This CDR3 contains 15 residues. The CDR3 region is CSARVSGGSTDTQYF. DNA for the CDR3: TGCAGTGCTAGGGTTAGCGGGGGAAGCACAGATACGCAGTATTTT.

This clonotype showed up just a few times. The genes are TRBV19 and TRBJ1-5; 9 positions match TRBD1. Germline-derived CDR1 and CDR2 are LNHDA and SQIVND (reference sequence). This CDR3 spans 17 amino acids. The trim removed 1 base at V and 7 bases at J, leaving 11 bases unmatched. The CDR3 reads CASSIGSAGTGSQPQHF. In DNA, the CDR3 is TGTGCCAGTAGTATAGGGAGTGCCGGGACAGGGTCACAGCCCCAGCATTTT.

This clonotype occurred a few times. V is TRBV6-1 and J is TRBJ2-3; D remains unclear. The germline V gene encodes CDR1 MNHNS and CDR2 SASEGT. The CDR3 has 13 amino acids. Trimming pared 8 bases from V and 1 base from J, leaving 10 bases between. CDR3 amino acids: CASQPRGTDTQYF. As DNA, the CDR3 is TGTGCCAGCCAGCCTCGGGGCACAGATACGCAGTATTTT.

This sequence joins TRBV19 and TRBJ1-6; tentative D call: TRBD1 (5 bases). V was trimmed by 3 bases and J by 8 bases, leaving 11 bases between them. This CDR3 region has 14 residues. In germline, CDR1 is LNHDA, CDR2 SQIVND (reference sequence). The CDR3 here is CASSIRGPDSPLHF. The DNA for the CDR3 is TGTGCCAGTAGTATCCGGGGCCCAGATTCACCCCTCCACTTT.